The 31 T cell receptor beta chains listed next were all sequenced from one sample in a study of early T cells in non-severe SARS-CoV-2 infection (TCRdb year 2021). Library construction relied on 5' RACE. TCRdb records NextSeq 500 as the sequencer. TCRdb reprocessed the public reads (quality trimming at Q25 with fastp, clone calling with MiXCR) and kept in-frame beta chains. All rows with the same CDR3 protein become a single entry with the most common DNA and genes. This sample has approximately 47,000 distinct CDR3 sequences in its table, and around 10% of those were observed once. Jointly, the top ten make up over 4% of the sample. Sequenced here: whole blood, sampled at baseline. These receptor sequences come from an adult who was a healthcare worker with PCR-confirmed SARS-CoV-2 infection or an uninfected control (not recorded which).

This clonotype showed up many times. V and J are TRBV20-1 and TRBJ2-3; 7 positions agree with TRBD2. V was pared by 0 bases and J by 5 bases, with 8 bases of the junction left unmatched. The length of the CDR3 is 15 residues. Germline V CDR1 and CDR2: DFQATT, SNEGSKA (reference sequence). The CDR3 loop is CSARDLGGGGDTQYF. The CDR3 nucleotides are TGCAGTGCTAGAGATCTCGGCGGGGGAGGAGATACGCAGTATTTT.

This clonotype appeared a single time. V and J are TRBV24-1 and TRBJ2-1; 12 positions match TRBD2. The V gene end was trimmed by 5 bases and the J gene end by 4 bases; junction bases not matched to a gene: 5. This CDR3 contains 16 residues. Germline CDR1 is KGHDR and CDR2 is SFDVKD. DNA of the CDR3: TGTGCCACCAGTGCCGCGGGGACTAGCGGGTACAATGAGCAGTTCTTC. This gives the protein CATSAAGTSGYNEQFF.

The CDR3 loop is CASSFGRGQAFF. The CDR3, as DNA: TGTGCCAGCAGTTTTGGCAGGGGCCAAGCTTTCTTT. The chain links TRBV12-3 or TRBV12-4 to TRBJ1-1, with D perhaps TRBD1 (6 bases). There are 12 residues in the CDR3. With 3 bases removed from V and 9 bases from J, the gap between germline ends came to 11 bases.

The chain links TRBV11-3 to TRBJ2-3; maybe TRBD1 (5 bases). The V gene lost 4 bases and the J gene lost 5 bases, with 13 bases spanning the gap. CDR3 length: 14 amino acids. Per germline, CDR1 SGHNT and CDR2 YENEEA. The CDR3 here is CASSSQAARDTQYF. The CDR3 DNA is TGTGCCAGCAGCTCACAGGCCGCACGAGATACGCAGTATTTT.

V is TRBV4-1 and J is TRBJ2-7; D remains unclear. Germline values: CDR1 MGHRA, CDR2 YSYEKL. V shed 5 bases and J shed 5 bases, with 13 bases lying between them. The CDR3 length is 13 residues. The CDR3 sequence is CASSNGRRDEQYF. The DNA for the CDR3 is TGCGCCAGCAGCAACGGTCGACGTGACGAGCAGTACTTC.

V is TRBV14 and J is TRBJ1-2; D not resolved. Deletions cut 1 base from V and 8 bases from J, with 11 bases between. This CDR3 has 13 residues. Germline V CDR1 and CDR2: SGHDN, FVKESK. The CDR3 region is CASSQVGVSGYTF. The CDR3 DNA reads TGTGCCAGCAGCCAAGTTGGGGTTTCAGGCTACACCTTC.

This clonotype has just a few counts. The chain joins TRBV6-4 to TRBJ2-6; 7 positions match TRBD1. The V gene end was trimmed by 6 bases and the J gene end by 0 bases; junction bases not matched to a gene: 8. This CDR3 is built from 17 residues. The V gene's germline CDR1 is MRHNA and CDR2 SNTAGT. The chain's CDR3 is CASSETGDGSGANVLTF. CDR3 bases: TGTGCCAGCAGCGAAACAGGGGACGGCTCTGGGGCCAACGTCCTGACTTTC.

In this sample, this clonotype turned up a few times. This chain connects TRBV11-2 to TRBJ2-7; weak D call: TRBD1 (5 bases). Germline values: CDR1 SGHAT, CDR2 FQNNGV. The CDR3 is made up of 14 amino acids. Deletions cut 1 base from V and 2 bases from J, with 9 bases between. CDR3 DNA: TGTGCCAGCAGCTTAGGCCAGGGAACCTACGAGCAGTACTTC. As protein: CASSLGQGTYEQYF.

This clonotype was seen a few times. This sequence joins TRBV5-1 and TRBJ1-1; D may be TRBD1 (5 bases). This CDR3 spans 13 amino acids. The V gene lost 1 base and the J gene lost 6 bases, with 10 bases spanning the gap. CDR1 is SGHRS and CDR2 is YFSETQ in the germline V gene. Here the CDR3 reads CASSLYSGAEAFF. As DNA, the CDR3 is TGCGCCAGCAGCTTGTATTCGGGGGCTGAAGCTTTCTTT.

Comments on this clonotype: An end of the junction differs from the germline gene, which may be a read error. The rearrangement joins TRBV18 to TRBJ1-1, with D uncertain. This CDR3 region has 15 residues. Germline V gene lookup returns CDR1 KGHSH and CDR2 LQKENI. For the CDR3, the DNA is TGTGCCAACTCACCACTCGGGCGGCCGAACACTGAAGCTTTCTTT. Amino acid sequence: CANSPLGRPNTEAFF.

This clonotype has a count of ten or more. This chain joins TRBV28 and TRBJ2-7; 7 positions match TRBD1. This CDR3 spans 14 amino acids. V lost 10 bases, J lost 0 bases, and 9 bases stayed unmatched. Germline V gene lookup returns CDR1 MDHEN and CDR2 SYDVKM. The CDR3 DNA follows: TGTGCCATCGGACAGGCGACTAACTCCTACGAGCAGTACTTC. Its translation is CAIGQATNSYEQYF.

The chain combines TRBV30 with TRBJ2-7, with 10 bases matching TRBD1. The CDR3 spans 14 residues. Looked up from germline, CDR1 is GTSNPN and CDR2 is SVGIG (reference sequence). V gave up 1 base and J gave up 3 bases; unmatched junction bases: 3. This CDR3 reads CAWSAGTGDYEQYF. In DNA, the CDR3 is TGTGCCTGGAGTGCCGGGACAGGGGACTACGAGCAGTACTTC.

The CDR3, as DNA: TGCGCCAGCAGCTTGGGACTCATAGGGGGAGATACGCAGTATTTT. Translated, it gives CASSLGLIGGDTQYF. The chain carries TRBV5-1 and TRBJ2-3, with D tentatively TRBD1 (6 bases). This CDR3 is 15 amino acids long. V was pared by 0 bases and J by 5 bases, with 13 bases between. CDR1 and CDR2 (germline): SGHRS, YFSETQ.

This clonotype was found a few times. V is TRBV10-3 and J is TRBJ2-7; 12 nucleotides agree with TRBD2. The CDR3 contains 14 residues. J was trimmed by 5 bases and V by 6 bases; bases with no gene match: 5. CDR1 is ENHRY, CDR2 SYGVKD, per germline. The CDR3, as DNA: TGTGCCATCAGCAATGGACTAGCGGGAAACGAGCAGTACTTC. Translation: CAISNGLAGNEQYF.

V and J are TRBV7-6 and TRBJ2-7, with 7 bases matching TRBD1. The germline V gene encodes CDR1 SGHVS and CDR2 FNYEAQ. J lost 6 bases, V lost 5 bases, and 13 bases had no gene match. The CDR3 is 15 amino acids. The CDR3 is CASSPRQGLVVEQYF. CDR3 DNA: TGTGCCAGCAGCCCGCGACAGGGATTGGTGGTCGAGCAGTACTTC. The full variable domain, rest sourced from reference TRBV7-6 and TRBJ2-7, is GAGVSQSPRYKVTKRGQDVALRCDPISGHVSLYWYRQALGQGPEFLTYFNYEAQQDKSGLPNDRFSAERPEGSISTLTIQRTEQRDSAMYRCASSPRQGLVVEQYFGPGTRLTVT.

This clonotype has a handful of counts. CDR3 amino acids: CARGLQNTEAFF. In DNA form, the CDR3 reads TGTGCCAGGGGACTGCAGAACACTGAAGCTTTCTTT. The chain is built from TRBV2 and TRBJ1-1; D is perhaps TRBD1 (5 bases). The CDR3 has 12 residues. The V and J ends lost 9 bases and 1 base respectively, with 9 bases between them. Germline V gene data show CDR1 as SNHLY and CDR2 as FYNNEI. The entire variable domain, with the rest obtained from reference TRBV2 and TRBJ1-1, is as follows: EPEVTQTPSHQVTQMGQEVILRCVPISNHLYFYWYRQILGQKVEFLVSFYNNEISEKSEIFDDQFSVERPDGSNFTLKIRSTKLEDSAMYFCARGLQNTEAFFGQGTRLTVV.

This chain links TRBV5-1 with TRBJ1-2, with 7 bases aligning to TRBD1. The V gene's germline CDR1 is SGHRS and CDR2 YFSETQ. V shed 3 bases, J shed 2 bases, and the junction held 4 bases outside the gene matches. This CDR3 contains 14 residues. The DNA of the CDR3 is TGCGCCAGCAGCTCCGGGACAGCAAACTATGGCTACACCTTC. The encoded protein is CASSSGTANYGYTF.

The table lists this clonotype with many counts. In DNA, the CDR3 is TGTGCCAGCAGCTGGGACAGGGAGGATACGCAGTATTTT. Translation gives CASSWDREDTQYF. V gene TRBV5-4 combines with J gene TRBJ2-3, with TRBD1 identical over 9 bases. The junction had 2 bases not matched to a gene; V was cut back by 3 bases and J by 6 bases. The CDR3 extends over 13 amino acids. The germline V gene encodes CDR1 SGHNT and CDR2 YYREEE (reference sequence).

V gene TRBV7-2 combines with J gene TRBJ2-7; D possibly corresponds to TRBD1 (5 bases). V was pared by 3 bases and J by 5 bases, with 11 bases between. CDR1 SGHTA and CDR2 FQGNSA come from the germline V gene. The CDR3 length is 13 residues. Here the CDR3 reads CASSLLGVDEQYF. CDR3 coding DNA: TGTGCCAGCAGCTTGCTAGGGGTCGACGAGCAGTACTTC.

This clonotype was picked up many times. The chain recombines TRBV3-1 with TRBJ2-7, with 8 bases fitting TRBD2. The CDR3 length is 15 residues. Germline CDR1 and CDR2: LGHDT and YNNKEL (reference sequence). The ends lost 0 bases at V and 5 bases at J; junction bases unmatched: 6. The DNA for the CDR3 is TGTGCCAGCAGCCAAGAAGCGGGAGTGCTCCACGAGCAGTACTTC. Amino acid sequence: CASSQEAGVLHEQYF.

The chain carries TRBV28 and TRBJ2-7; D is undetermined. Trimming took 10 bases from V and 3 from J, leaving 19 bases between them. The CDR3 is made up of 14 amino acids. Germline loops: CDR1 MDHEN, CDR2 SYDVKM. The CDR3 loop reads CATSEELLGYEQYF. The CDR3 nucleotides are TGTGCCACCTCTGAGGAACTTCTGGGCTACGAGCAGTACTTC. The complete variable domain, with remaining parts taken from reference TRBV28 and TRBJ2-7, reads DVKVTQSSRYLVKRTGEKVFLECVQDMDHENMFWYRQDPGLGLRLIYFSYDVKMKEKGDIPEGYSVSREKKERFSLILESASTNQTSMYLCATSEELLGYEQYFGPGTRLTVT.

This chain joins TRBV7-8 and TRBJ2-4; 9 bases match TRBD1. The V gene's germline CDR1 is SGHVS and CDR2 FQNEAQ. The CDR3 runs 14 residues. The trim removed 6 bases at V and 8 bases at J, leaving 8 bases unmatched. The CDR3 DNA sequence: TGTGCCAGCAGAAAGTGGAGGACAGGGGACATTCAGTACTTC. This sequence encodes CASRKWRTGDIQYF.

This clonotype was observed many times. CDR3 coding DNA: TGTGCCAGCAGCAACCCGGGAGCGGGGGGTTGCTACAATGAGCAGTTCTTC. Its protein product is CASSNPGAGGCYNEQFF. The V call is TRBV21-1, the J call TRBJ2-1; the table's D gene call, TRBD1, was not cross checked with the DNA. TRBV21-1 has pseudogene status. The CDR3 has 17 residues.

This clonotype was counted once. The rearrangement links TRBV10-3 to TRBJ1-4; 7 bases map to TRBD1. The CDR3 spans 17 residues. CDR1 ENHRY and CDR2 SYGVKD come from the germline V gene. V lost 0 bases and J lost 2; bases outside the gene matches: 6. The CDR3 DNA sequence: TGTGCCATCAGTGAGTCGACAGGGAAGATCACTAATGAAAAACTGTTTTTT. Protein product: CAISESTGKITNEKLFF.

This chain joins TRBV11-2 and TRBJ2-7; weak D call: TRBD2 (7 bases). V was pared by 5 bases and J by 3 bases, with 17 bases between. The length of the CDR3 is 15 residues. In germline, CDR1 is SGHAT, CDR2 FQNNGV. The CDR3 spells CASSQVGGGHYEQYF. The CDR3 DNA follows: TGTGCCAGCAGCCAAGTAGGCGGGGGACACTACGAGCAGTACTTC.

The CDR3 DNA follows: TGTGCCAGCAACCGACGAACTAGCACAGATACGCAGTATTTT. It codes for CASNRRTSTDTQYF. J is TRBJ2-3 and V is TRBV2; D not certain. The CDR3 has 14 amino acids. Germline V gene sequence: CDR1 SNHLY, CDR2 FYNNEI. Between the trimmed V and J ends, which lost 7 bases and 0 bases, there was a span of 11 bases.

This chain uses TRBV7-8 with TRBJ1-5, with D tentatively TRBD1 (6 bases). V lost 5 bases to trimming and J lost 3 bases, with 17 bases between them. The CDR3 is 16 residues long. Germline V gene sequence: CDR1 SGHVS, CDR2 FQNEAQ. The CDR3 DNA reads TGTGCCAGCAGCGCCTCAGGGGCCCAAATCAATCAGCCCCAGCATTTT. Translation: CASSASGAQINQPQHF. Full variable domain (remainder filled in from reference TRBV7-8 and TRBJ1-5): GAGVSQSPRYKVAKRGQDVALRCDPISGHVSLFWYQQALGQGPEFLTYFQNEAQLDKSGLPSDRFFAERPEGSVSTLKIQRTQQEDSAVYLCASSASGAQINQPQHFGDGTRLSIL.

V and J are TRBV11-2 and TRBJ2-1, with D possibly being TRBD2 (6 bases). The germline V and J ends were trimmed by 7 bases and 9 bases, with 16 bases remaining between them. The V gene's germline CDR1 is SGHAT and CDR2 FQNNGV. CDR3 length: 13 amino acids. The CDR3 loop is CASNLGGPSEQFF. In nucleotides, the CDR3 is TGTGCCAGCAATCTAGGAGGGCCCTCTGAGCAGTTCTTC.

The chain links TRBV3-1 to TRBJ1-3, with unresolved D. CDR1 LGHDT and CDR2 YNNKEL come from the germline V gene (reference sequence). The V and J ends lost 3 bases and 0 bases respectively, with 15 bases between them. There are 17 residues in the CDR3. The CDR3 DNA sequence: TGTGCCAGCAGCCAGAGTGCCGGGAAGAGCTCTGGAAACACCATATATTTT. It codes for CASSQSAGKSSGNTIYF.

The chain combines TRBV2 with TRBJ2-3; 7 bases match TRBD1. V shed 4 bases and J 2 bases; nucleotides not matched to a gene: 6. CDR3 length: 15 residues. Germline loops: CDR1 SNHLY, CDR2 FYNNEI. DNA of the CDR3: TGTGCCAGCAGTGGAGAAGGGGGCCTCACAGATACGCAGTATTTT. The encoded protein is CASSGEGGLTDTQYF.

The chain employs TRBV18 and TRBJ2-6; possibly TRBD1 for D (5 bases). Germline loops: CDR1 KGHSH, CDR2 LQKENI. The CDR3 loop spans 16 amino acids. V was shortened by 0 bases and J by 0 bases, with 6 bases between the two germline ends. This CDR3 is CASSPPTGSGANVLTF. Written as DNA, the CDR3 is TGTGCCAGCTCACCACCCACAGGCTCTGGGGCCAACGTCCTGACTTTC.